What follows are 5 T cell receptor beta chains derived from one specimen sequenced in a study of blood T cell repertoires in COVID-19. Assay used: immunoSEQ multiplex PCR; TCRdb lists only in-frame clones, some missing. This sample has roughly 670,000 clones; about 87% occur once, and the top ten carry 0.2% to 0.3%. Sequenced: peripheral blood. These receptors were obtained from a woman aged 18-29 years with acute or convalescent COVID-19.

CDR3 sequence (DNA): TGTGCCAGCAGTAGCGGGGGCACAGATACGCAGTATTTT. Amino acid sequence: CASSSGGTDTQYF. The rearrangement uses TRBV12-3 or TRBV12-4 and TRBJ2-3, with 7 bases identical to TRBD2. The CDR3 sequence is 13 residues long. The J segment lost 1 base and the V segment lost 5 bases, leaving 0 bases of the junction unmatched.

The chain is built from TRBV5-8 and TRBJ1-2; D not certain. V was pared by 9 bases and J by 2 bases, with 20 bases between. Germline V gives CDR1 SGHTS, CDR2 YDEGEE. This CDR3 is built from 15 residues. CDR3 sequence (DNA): TGTGCCATCCTCCCGCCGGGTCGCGGAAACTATGGCTACACCTTC. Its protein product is CAILPPGRGNYGYTF.

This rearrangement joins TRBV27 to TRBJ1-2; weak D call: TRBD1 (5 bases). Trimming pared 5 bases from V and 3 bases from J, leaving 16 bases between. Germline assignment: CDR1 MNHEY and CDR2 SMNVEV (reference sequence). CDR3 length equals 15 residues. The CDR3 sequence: CASSPTATDYYGYTF. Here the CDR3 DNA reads TGTGCCAGCAGTCCGACAGCCACCGACTACTATGGCTACACCTTC.

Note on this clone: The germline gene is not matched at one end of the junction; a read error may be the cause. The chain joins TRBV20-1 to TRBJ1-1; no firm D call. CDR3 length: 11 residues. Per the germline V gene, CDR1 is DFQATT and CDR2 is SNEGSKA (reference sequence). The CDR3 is CSAGERREAFF. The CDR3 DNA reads TGCAGTGCTGGAGAACGGAGGGAAGCTTTCTTT.

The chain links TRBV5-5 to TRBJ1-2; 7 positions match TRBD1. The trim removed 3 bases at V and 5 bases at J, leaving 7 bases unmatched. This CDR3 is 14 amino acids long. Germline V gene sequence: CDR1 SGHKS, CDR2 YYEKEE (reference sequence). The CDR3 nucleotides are TGTGCCAGCAGCTCCTCCGGGACAGTGTATGGCTACACCTTC. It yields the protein CASSSSGTVYGYTF.